This TCR beta chain was documented in a study of control samples from healthy donors and cancer patients (dated by TCRdb to 2018 to 2021). The CDR3 has 13 amino acids, counting the end cysteine and phenylalanine. The only DNA kept is the CDR3, 39 bases in frame from the first base. The germline ends are 8 bases apart after V is trimmed by 6 bases and J by 0 bases. CDR1 and CDR2, per the germline V gene (reference sequence), are LNHDA and SQIVND. Libraries came from the immunoSEQ multiplex PCR assay. Entries here come from immuneACCESS through TCRdb and include only in-frame sequences with V and J called. Some clones fail to appear in such tables; in the studies checked, an unresolved V gene covers under half of the shortfall, and the cause of the remainder is unknown. A total of more than 150,000 clones appear in this sample, about 93% of them only once. The ten largest account for more than 1.1% of the sample.

A word on this clone: Its recognized antigen is unknown. Base qualities are not provided; no much larger clone lies one nucleotide away.

The sequence is built from TRBV19 and TRBJ1-1; the D region possibly corresponds to TRBD1 (5 bases align). What was sequenced was blood. The receptor's source is a man aged 18 to 30 in good health. The CDR3 region: CASSQTVNTEAFF. The DNA is TGTGCCAGTAGCCAGACAGTGAACACTGAAGCTTTCTTT.